These 28 T cell receptor beta chains were all obtained from the same sample, sequenced in a study of T-cell memory formation after mild COVID-19. TCRdb called the 5' RACE reads again in MiXCR, with one record for every CDR3 protein. Of under 550,000 distinct CDR3 sequences listed, under 20% are singletons. Source material: PBMCs or a T cell subset sorted from them (not recorded which). These receptors all stem from a man between 18 and 35 years old who had mild COVID-19 (a few samples of this study predate the infection). Cell type and time point are not known.

Only a few counts were recorded for this clonotype. The chain has TRBV19 and TRBJ2-7, with TRBD1 matching 10 bases. V lost 5 bases to trimming and J lost 3 bases; unmatched junction nucleotides: 10. Germline V gene sequence: CDR1 LNHDA, CDR2 SQIVND (reference sequence). CDR3 length: 16 amino acids. CDR3 sequence reads: CASSPERGTGDYEQYF. The CDR3 nucleotides are TGTGCCAGTAGTCCCGAGCGCGGGACAGGGGACTACGAGCAGTACTTC.

This clonotype was seen more than once but under ten times. This chain uses TRBV7-9 with TRBJ2-7, with TRBD2 as a possible D gene (6 bases). Trimming cost V 2 bases and J 5 bases, with 16 bases left between them. The CDR3 covers 15 residues. Germline loops: CDR1 SEHNR, CDR2 FQNEAQ (reference sequence). The CDR3 DNA reads as TGTGCCAGCAGCTTAAAATTGGGGGGTGGGCACGAGCAGTACTTC. Its protein is CASSLKLGGGHEQYF.

This clonotype was seen a few times. The J gene is TRBJ2-1, the V gene TRBV7-2, with TRBD1 identical over 8 bases. The CDR3 covers 15 residues. With 7 bases clipped from V and 8 bases from J, the junction kept 13 bases outside the gene matches. Germline assignment: CDR1 SGHTA and CDR2 FQGNSA. CDR3 DNA sequence: TGTGCCAGCATTCTCGGACAGGGAGGATTGGATGAGCAGTTCTTC. Amino acids: CASILGQGGLDEQFF.

The table lists this clonotype with a few counts. This sequence joins TRBV28 and TRBJ1-1; D remains unclear. The V and J ends lost 7 bases and 4 bases respectively, with 16 bases between them. CDR3 size: 14 residues. Germline CDR1 is MDHEN and CDR2 is SYDVKM. The CDR3 sequence: CASKRAPGGTEAFF. The CDR3 nucleotides are TGTGCCAGCAAGAGGGCCCCTGGAGGCACTGAAGCTTTCTTT.

There are a few counts of this clonotype. This rearrangement joins TRBV7-9 to TRBJ1-6; D ambiguous. The CDR3 sequence is 15 residues long. CDR1 is SEHNR and CDR2 is FQNEAQ in the germline V gene (reference sequence). Deletions cut 4 bases from V and 5 bases from J, with 12 bases between. CDR3 region: CASSSVDADNSPLHF. In nucleotides, the CDR3 is TGTGCCAGCAGCTCGGTCGACGCCGATAATTCACCCCTCCACTTT.

In this sample, this clonotype turned up many times. The rearrangement uses TRBV5-1 and TRBJ2-5, with 10 nucleotides matching TRBD2. Trimming removed 3 bases from V and 1 base from J; junction bases left unmatched: 18. The germline CDR1 and CDR2 sequences are SGHRS and YFSETQ. The CDR3 consists of 20 residues. Here the CDR3 reads CASSYHALAGVLGSQETQYF. CDR3 sequence (DNA): TGCGCCAGCAGCTATCACGCCCTAGCGGGGGTCCTCGGGAGCCAAGAGACCCAGTACTTC.

The chain combines TRBV5-1 with TRBJ1-1, with D perhaps matching TRBD1 (5 bases). The CDR3 spans 15 residues. The germline CDR1 and CDR2 sequences are SGHRS and YFSETQ. Trimming removed 3 bases at V and 6 bases at J, with 18 bases between. The CDR3 nucleotides read TGCGCCAGCAGCTCGGGTCGGGGGGGAAGGTCTGAAGCTTTCTTT. This encodes CASSSGRGGRSEAFF.

The rearrangement joins TRBV5-1 to TRBJ2-1; either TRBD1 or TRBD2 may fit D (6 bases each). V lost 9 bases and J lost 7, with 20 bases in between. This CDR3 is built from 14 residues. The germline CDR1 and CDR2 sequences are SGHRS and YFSETQ. Here the CDR3 DNA reads TGCGCCACCAAAACCGGGGGCGGCTTGAATGAGCAGTTCTTC. As protein: CATKTGGGLNEQFF.

The J gene is TRBJ2-1, the V gene TRBV7-9; 8 bases are shared with TRBD1. This CDR3 spans 15 amino acids. Germline values: CDR1 SEHNR, CDR2 FQNEAQ (reference sequence). V lost 3 bases to trimming and J lost 6 bases; unmatched junction nucleotides: 7. The CDR3 loop is CASSFSGQVTNEQFF. The CDR3 DNA reads TGTGCCAGCAGCTTCTCGGGACAGGTTACCAATGAGCAGTTCTTC.

Note on this clonotype: A read error is possible here, since a much larger clone lies one base away. This rearrangement joins TRBV6-6 to TRBJ2-4, with D possibly being TRBD1 (6 bases). This CDR3 is built from 17 residues. In germline, CDR1 is MNHNY, CDR2 SVGAGI (reference sequence). The germline V and J ends were trimmed by 4 bases and 6 bases, with 22 bases remaining between them. For the CDR3, the DNA is TGTGCCAGCAGTTCCCACCAGGGGCCGGCCACCGGAAACATTCAGTACTTC. It is translated as CASSSHQGPATGNIQYF.

This chain connects TRBV28 to TRBJ1-4; TRBD1 might be the D (6 bases). Germline lookup yields CDR1 MDHEN and CDR2 SYDVKM. The V end was cut by 3 bases, the J end by 7 bases, with 12 bases between. The CDR3 sequence is 14 residues long. CDR3 bases: TGTGCCAGCAGTTTCAGGGGTTGGGGTGAAAAACTGTTTTTT. This sequence encodes CASSFRGWGEKLFF.

This clonotype was seen only a few times. The chain uses TRBV12-3 or TRBV12-4 and TRBJ2-5; D gene uncertain. The CDR3 is made up of 14 amino acids. V lost 2 bases, J lost 0 bases, and 7 bases lay in between. CDR3 in DNA: TGTGCCAGCAGTTTAATGGTCTACCAAGAGACCCAGTACTTC. Its translation: CASSLMVYQETQYF.

At least ten counts were recorded for this clonotype. The gene calls are TRBV5-4 and TRBJ2-7, with 8 bases matching TRBD1. CDR1 SGHNT and CDR2 YYREEE come from the germline V gene (reference sequence). The CDR3 loop spans 14 amino acids. V trimming: 4 bases; J trimming: 3 bases; junction bases outside the gene matches: 6. The CDR3 loop reads CASSPRTGFYEQYF. As DNA, the CDR3 is TGTGCCAGCAGCCCCCGGACAGGGTTCTACGAGCAGTACTTC.

This clonotype was counted at least ten times. The V call is TRBV7-8, the J call TRBJ1-1, with TRBD1 matching 7 bases. V trimming: 4 bases; J trimming: 3 bases; junction bases outside the gene matches: 2. The CDR3 extends over 13 amino acids. Looked up from germline, CDR1 is SGHVS and CDR2 is FQNEAQ. CDR3 in amino acids: CASSSDRDTEAFF. The DNA of the CDR3 is TGTGCCAGCAGCTCAGACAGGGACACTGAAGCTTTCTTT.

This clonotype was seen a handful of times. The CDR3 spells CSAHGRTDRGYNEQFF. CDR3 coding DNA: TGCAGTGCTCACGGCAGAACGGACAGAGGATACAATGAGCAGTTCTTC. The chain is built from TRBV20-1 and TRBJ2-1; TRBD1 might be the D (6 bases). Germline lookup yields CDR1 DFQATT and CDR2 SNEGSKA (reference sequence). The V gene lost 5 bases and the J gene lost 4 bases, with 21 bases spanning the gap. The CDR3 is 16 amino acids.

In its sample, this clonotype was seen a few times. The chain is built from TRBV19 and TRBJ1-2; D is unresolved. Trimming stripped 3 bases from V and 3 bases from J, with 14 bases between. The CDR3 covers 15 residues. Germline V CDR1 and CDR2: LNHDA, SQIVND (reference sequence). The CDR3 DNA sequence: TGTGCCAGTAGTATTAGACCCCACAATGACTATGGCTACACCTTC. It codes for CASSIRPHNDYGYTF.

This clonotype has at least ten counts. The chain employs TRBV24-1 and TRBJ1-2, with 8 bases fitting TRBD1. Germline CDR1 and CDR2: KGHDR and SFDVKD. CDR3 length: 15 residues. With V trimmed by 5 bases and J by 3 bases, 7 bases remained unmatched. Here the CDR3 DNA reads TGTGCCACCAGTGCCTGGACAGGGTCCGACTATGGCTACACCTTC. It encodes CATSAWTGSDYGYTF.

V and J are TRBV6-2 or TRBV6-3 and TRBJ2-7; D uncertain. Germline lookup yields CDR1 MNHEY and CDR2 SVGEGT. This CDR3 comprises 13 residues. V was pared by 6 bases and J by 8 bases, with 17 bases between. The CDR3 spells CASSPTSMVQQYF. The CDR3, as DNA: TGTGCCAGCAGCCCCACCTCAATGGTTCAGCAGTACTTC.

This clonotype showed up just a few times. V usage is TRBV19 and J usage is TRBJ1-4; no firm D call. The CDR3 contains 13 residues. CDR1 and CDR2 (germline): LNHDA, SQIVND (reference sequence). The V gene lost 7 bases and the J gene lost 8 bases, with 14 bases spanning the gap. The chain's CDR3 is CASKSQEKEKLFF. The CDR3 DNA is TGTGCCAGTAAATCCCAGGAGAAGGAAAAACTGTTTTTT.

Many counts were recorded for this clonotype. This chain joins TRBV7-3 and TRBJ2-2, with D uncertain. Germline V gene lookup returns CDR1 SGHTA and CDR2 FQGTGA. V lost 1 base and J lost 6, with 9 bases in between. The CDR3 length is 14 residues. The chain's CDR3 is CASSLMGSPGELFF. The CDR3 nucleotides are TGTGCCAGCAGCTTAATGGGTAGTCCCGGGGAGCTGTTTTTT.

This clonotype showed up just a few times. The rearrangement links TRBV7-2 to TRBJ1-1; the D gene is possibly TRBD1 (6 bases). The germline CDR1 and CDR2 sequences are SGHTA and FQGNSA. The CDR3 has 14 amino acids. Trimming took 5 bases from V and 6 from J, leaving 16 bases between them. The CDR3 sequence is CASSEQGSLSEAFF. The CDR3 coding sequence is TGTGCCAGCAGCGAACAGGGTTCTCTCTCTGAAGCTTTCTTT.

The rearrangement links TRBV4-3 to TRBJ1-6; 7 bases line up with TRBD1. This CDR3 spans 15 amino acids. Germline lookup yields CDR1 LGHNA and CDR2 YSLEER. The V and J ends lost 3 bases and 7 bases, in that order; junction bases with no gene match: 6. Written as DNA, the CDR3 is TGCGCCAGCAGCCAGAATACAGGGGTAAATTCACCCCTCCACTTT. This sequence encodes CASSQNTGVNSPLHF.

This clonotype was observed a handful of times. The chain couples TRBV7-2 to TRBJ2-1; perhaps TRBD1 as D (6 bases). Trimming stripped 6 bases from V and 2 bases from J, with 14 bases between. Germline V gene sequence: CDR1 SGHTA, CDR2 FQGNSA. This CDR3 has 15 amino acids. This CDR3 reads CASSPLQGPYNEQFF. The CDR3 DNA follows: TGTGCCAGCAGTCCCCTACAGGGTCCCTACAATGAGCAGTTCTTC.

This clonotype was observed a handful of times. The genes are TRBV12-3 or TRBV12-4 and TRBJ2-2; tentatively, D is TRBD1 or TRBD2 (6 bases each). The CDR3 spans 13 residues. Trimming removed 7 bases at V and 6 bases at J, with 12 bases between. The CDR3 region has the DNA TGTGCCAGCACAATAGGGGGGTCCGGGGAGCTGTTTTTT. Translation gives CASTIGGSGELFF.

This clonotype was seen at least ten times. This chain links TRBV7-2 with TRBJ1-5; D is undetermined. Germline values: CDR1 SGHTA, CDR2 FQGNSA. This CDR3 is 13 amino acids long. Trimming removed 2 bases from V and 2 bases from J, with 4 bases in between. CDR3 in amino acids: CASSLQGNQPQHF. The DNA for the CDR3 is TGTGCCAGCAGCTTACAGGGCAATCAGCCCCAGCATTTT.

This sequence joins TRBV9 and TRBJ2-1, with D perhaps matching TRBD1 or TRBD2 (7 bases each). Germline values: CDR1 SGDLS, CDR2 YYNGEE. With 4 bases removed from V and 4 bases from J, the gap between germline ends came to 24 bases. This CDR3 is 18 amino acids long. The CDR3 protein is CASSLWLVPGGGYNEQFF. CDR3 in DNA: TGTGCCAGCAGCCTATGGCTGGTACCAGGGGGGGGATACAATGAGCAGTTCTTC.

This clonotype occurred a few times. The V and J genes are TRBV4-3 and TRBJ2-7; D call uncertain. Germline V gene lookup returns CDR1 LGHNA and CDR2 YSLEER. This CDR3 spans 15 amino acids. V lost 0 bases and J 3 bases, leaving 12 bases between the germline ends. The CDR3 spells CASSQDEAEFYEQYV. The DNA of the CDR3 is TGCGCCAGCAGCCAAGATGAGGCAGAATTCTACGAGCAGTACGTC.

This clonotype has just a few counts. The chain couples TRBV12-3 or TRBV12-4 to TRBJ2-3; D may be TRBD2 (5 bases). The CDR3 contains 16 residues. Trimming stripped 6 bases from V and 0 bases from J, with 16 bases between. The CDR3 sequence: CASRETLWTSTDTQYF. The CDR3 DNA reads TGTGCCAGCAGAGAGACCTTGTGGACTAGCACAGATACGCAGTATTTT.